The next 9 T cell receptor beta chains were all read from a single sample in a study of OX40 agonist ivuxolimab in advanced cancers. Using immunoSEQ multiplex PCR, the repertoire was profiled, and TCRdb retains in-frame clones only, with some absent. This table holds about 77,000 clones, 65% to 85% found once. This sample comprised CD4+ or CD8+ T cells sorted from blood, obtained in a trial of the OX40 agonist ivuxolimab. The receptors derive from an adult with an advanced solid tumor such as melanoma, head and neck, liver or kidney cancer.

This chain uses TRBV4-1 with TRBJ1-2; D gene uncertain. Germline values: CDR1 MGHRA, CDR2 YSYEKL. The germline V and J ends were trimmed by 4 bases and 8 bases, with 14 bases remaining between them. The CDR3 has 13 amino acids. Here the CDR3 reads CASSRPNGIGYTF. CDR3 DNA sequence: TGCGCCAGCAGCCGCCCTAACGGAATAGGCTACACCTTC.

The J gene is TRBJ1-3, the V gene TRBV23-1; D unresolved. TRBV23-1 belongs to the ORF category, with a function that is uncertain. Trimming removed 8 bases from V and 0 bases from J, with 8 bases in between. The CDR3 length is 13 residues. The CDR3 region is CASPPHSGNTIYF. The CDR3 DNA sequence: TGCGCCAGCCCCCCCCACTCTGGAAACACCATATATTTT.

This clone has only a few counts. The gene calls are TRBV7-2 and TRBJ1-3; D ambiguous. This CDR3 spans 14 amino acids. Germline V lookup: CDR1 SGHTA, CDR2 FQGNSA. V lost 5 bases and J 0 bases, leaving 8 bases between the germline ends. DNA for the CDR3: TGTGCCAGCAGCCCCAACCTCTCTGGAAACACCATATATTTT. Translating it yields CASSPNLSGNTIYF.

This chain connects TRBV27 to TRBJ2-5, with a possible D match to TRBD1 (6 bases). In germline, CDR1 is MNHEY, CDR2 SMNVEV (reference sequence). V was cut by 5 bases and J by 1 base, with 14 bases left in between. The CDR3 loop spans 15 amino acids. The DNA for the CDR3 is TGTGCCAGCAGTGTTACTCCAGGGGTCCAAGAGACCCAGTACTTC. This sequence encodes CASSVTPGVQETQYF.

The rearrangement links TRBV14 to TRBJ1-4; 7 bases match TRBD1. The V gene end was trimmed by 4 bases and the J gene end by 4 bases; junction bases not matched to a gene: 21. The CDR3 covers 20 residues. Germline CDR1 SGHDN, CDR2 FVKESK. DNA for the CDR3: TGTGCCAGCAGCCGCCGACCGACAGGGTCCCTATTTTGGAGTAATGAAAAACTGTTTTTT. Translating gives CASSRRPTGSLFWSNEKLFF.

The rearrangement uses TRBV5-1 and TRBJ2-3, with D unclear. The CDR3 is 14 amino acids. CDR1 SGHRS and CDR2 YFSETQ come from the germline V gene. Trimming stripped 0 bases from V and 2 bases from J, with 7 bases between. The CDR3 region has the DNA TGCGCCAGCAGCTTGGATGCAACCACAGATACGCAGTATTTT. Protein: CASSLDATTDTQYF.

J is TRBJ2-7 and V is TRBV6-1; 8 bases fit TRBD1. This CDR3 comprises 15 residues. Germline CDR1 reads MNHNS; CDR2 reads SASEGT. The V and J ends lost 6 bases and 3 bases, in that order; junction bases with no gene match: 10. CDR3 protein: CASRLSWTGFYEQYF. In nucleotides, the CDR3 is TGTGCCAGCAGACTAAGCTGGACAGGGTTCTACGAGCAGTACTTC.

The V call is TRBV13, the J call TRBJ2-7; 7 nucleotides line up with TRBD2. V lost 0 bases to trimming and J lost 2 bases; unmatched junction nucleotides: 4. This CDR3 comprises 15 residues. Germline V CDR1 and CDR2: PRHDT, FYEKMQ (reference sequence). The CDR3 nucleotides read TGTGCCAGCAGCTTAGGACTAGCGCTAACCTACGAGCAGTACTTC. Its protein product is CASSLGLALTYEQYF.

This sequence joins TRBV5-1 and TRBJ2-3; D is ambiguous. CDR1 is SGHRS, CDR2 YFSETQ, per germline. Trimming pared 0 bases from V and 4 bases from J, leaving 21 bases between. This CDR3 region has 18 residues. The CDR3 loop is CASSLDPRSHYSPDTQYF. DNA of the CDR3: TGCGCCAGCAGCTTGGACCCACGCAGCCACTATTCGCCAGATACGCAGTATTTT.